This T cell receptor beta chain was recorded in a study of T cells in Graves' hyperthyroidism and ophthalmopathy. This clonotype occurred a few times. Hyperthyroidism of Graves' type that showed no ophthalmopathy progression within 18 months was stable. Hyperthyroidism was newly diagnosed in patients aged 18 to 65 (duration under 2 months). This CDR3 has 15 residues. Trimming removed 4 bases at V and 7 bases at J, with 20 bases between. Germline values: CDR1 SGHTS, CDR2 YDEGEE. The investigators amplified TCR beta CDR3 regions from RNA transcripts. With the HTBI primer set, the TCR CDR3 went through a first round of RT-PCR. TCRdb reprocessed the multiplex PCR reads via MiXCR and lists one record per CDR3 protein. The sample contains about 360,000 distinct CDR3 sequences, less than 15% of which appear only once.

The chain recombines TRBV5-8 with TRBJ1-2, with D unclear. Sequencing was performed on blood. This TCR came from a woman aged 18-29 years with Graves' hyperthyroidism. CDR3 sequence: CASSHRGFLVSGYTF. CDR3 nucleotide sequence: TGTGCCAGCAGCCATCGAGGGTTTTTAGTTTCTGGCTACACCTTC.